The 27 T cell receptor beta chains given below trace back to one sample, sequenced in a study of T cell responses to AZD1222 COVID-19 vaccine. Clones were read by immunoSEQ multiplex PCR, and TCRdb kept only the in-frame ones, dropping some. The sample lists around 250,000 clones, more than 85% seen once, with approximately 0.52% in the top ten. Sample: peripheral blood, taken on day 0 of AZD1222 vaccination. These TCRs come from an adult in good health.

This CDR3 reads CASSEVIPGLGGHNEQFF. CDR3 bases: TGTGCCAGCAGTGAGGTAATTCCGGGACTAGGAGGCCACAATGAGCAGTTCTTC. The V call is TRBV6-1, the J call TRBJ2-1; 8 bases match TRBD2. Unmatched junction bases numbered 15, after V lost 3 bases and J lost 5 bases. The CDR3 has 18 amino acids. The germline V gene has CDR1 MNHNS and CDR2 SASEGT.

DNA of the CDR3: TGTGCCAGCAGGTGGACTAGCGGGGGGGAGACCCAGTACTTC. Translated: CASRWTSGGETQYF. This chain joins TRBV11-2 and TRBJ2-5; TRBD2 matches 14 bases. Germline CDR1 is SGHAT and CDR2 is FQNNGV. The CDR3 length is 14 residues. V gave up 6 bases and J gave up 5 bases; unmatched junction bases: 2.

This clone was counted once. The chain couples TRBV4-1 to TRBJ1-5; TRBD1 aligns across 7 bases. Germline values: CDR1 MGHRA, CDR2 YSYEKL. This CDR3 comprises 20 residues. V shed 1 base, J shed 2 bases, and the junction held 17 bases outside the gene matches. The CDR3, as DNA: TGCGCCAGCAGCCAAGGGATTCCGGGACAGAGAGGGAATCGCAATCAGCCCCAGCATTTT. Protein product: CASSQGIPGQRGNRNQPQHF.

The rearrangement joins TRBV28 to TRBJ1-1, with D possibly TRBD1 on 5 matching bases. Germline assignment: CDR1 MDHEN and CDR2 SYDVKM. The CDR3 is made up of 12 amino acids. V dropped 6 bases and J dropped 7 bases, with 12 bases sitting between them. The DNA for the CDR3 is TGTGCCAGCAGAGGGCGAAGGGGTGAAGCTTTCTTT. Translated, it gives CASRGRRGEAFF.

This rearrangement joins TRBV5-1 to TRBJ2-7, with D uncertain. V lost 4 bases and J 1 base, leaving 12 bases between the germline ends. The CDR3 extends over 14 amino acids. The germline V gene encodes CDR1 SGHRS and CDR2 YFSETQ. This chain's CDR3 is CASSPRVDSYEQYF. The DNA for the CDR3 is TGCGCCAGCAGCCCTAGAGTCGATTCCTACGAGCAGTACTTC. The full variable domain, rest sourced from reference TRBV5-1 and TRBJ2-7, is KAGVTQTPRYLIKTRGQQVTLSCSPISGHRSVSWYQQTPGQGLQFLFEYFSETQRNKGNFPGRFSGRQFSNSRSEMNVSTLELGDSALYLCASSPRVDSYEQYFGPGTRLTVT.

The rearrangement links TRBV3-1 (or the pseudogene TRBV3-2) to TRBJ1-5, with D perhaps TRBD1 (6 bases). The length of the CDR3 is 14 residues. Germline assignment: CDR1 LGHDT and CDR2 YNNKEL (reference sequence). With 6 bases removed from V and 2 bases from J, the gap between germline ends came to 11 bases. This CDR3 reads CASSPTGRNQPQHF. Here the CDR3 DNA reads TGTGCCAGCAGTCCTACAGGGCGCAATCAGCCCCAGCATTTT.

The gene calls are TRBV6-2 or TRBV6-3 and TRBJ2-7; D gene uncertain. The CDR3 extends over 14 amino acids. CDR1 is MNHEY and CDR2 is SVGEGT in the germline V gene. The V and J ends lost 2 bases and 1 base respectively, with 9 bases between them. CDR3 in amino acids: CASSYDPRSYEQYF. In DNA, the CDR3 is TGTGCCAGCAGTTACGACCCCCGGTCCTACGAGCAGTACTTC.

The genes are TRBV7-3 and TRBJ1-1, with D possibly being TRBD1 (6 bases). This CDR3 has 13 residues. Trimming cost V 1 base and J 6 bases, with 9 bases left between them. CDR1 is SGHTA, CDR2 FQGTGA, per germline. This CDR3 reads CASSLMGASEAFF. DNA of the CDR3: TGTGCCAGCAGCTTAATGGGGGCGTCTGAAGCTTTCTTT. The full variable domain, its missing parts supplied by reference TRBV7-3 and TRBJ1-1, is GAGVSQTPSNKVTEKGKYVELRCDPISGHTALYWYRQSLGQGPEFLIYFQGTGAADDSGLPNDRFFAVRPEGSVSTLKIQRTERGDSAVYLCASSLMGASEAFFGQGTRLTVV.

This clone was observed a single time. The V call is TRBV6-1, the J call TRBJ1-2; D gene ambiguous. Trimming shortened V by 3 bases and J by 14 bases, and 19 bases separated the two germline ends. The CDR3 runs 13 residues. Germline V lookup: CDR1 MNHNS, CDR2 SASEGT. The CDR3 reads CASSEVLPRMGTF. DNA for the CDR3: TGTGCCAGCAGTGAGGTTCTTCCCAGGATGGGTACCTTC.

This chain connects TRBV4-1 to TRBJ2-7; 7 bases align to TRBD1. V was pared by 1 base and J by 5 bases, with 8 bases of the junction left unmatched. Germline lookup yields CDR1 MGHRA and CDR2 YSYEKL. The CDR3 contains 15 residues. The CDR3 protein is CASSQAMHRGHEQYF. CDR3 DNA: TGCGCCAGCAGCCAAGCCATGCACAGGGGCCACGAGCAGTACTTC.

For the CDR3, the DNA is TGTGCCAGCATGGGTGATGGAAACACCATATATTTT. This gives the protein CASMGDGNTIYF. The chain couples TRBV9 to TRBJ1-3, with unresolved D. From germline, CDR1 is SGDLS and CDR2 YYNGEE. The CDR3 consists of 12 residues. The V gene lost 6 bases and the J gene lost 3 bases, with 7 bases spanning the gap.

CDR3 amino acids: CASSLDRGREKLFF. Here the CDR3 DNA reads TGTGCCAGCAGCCTGGACAGGGGGCGAGAAAAACTGTTTTTT. The chain is built from TRBV28 and TRBJ1-4; the match to TRBD1 covers 11 bases. Trimming took 6 bases from V and 8 from J; bases not matched to a gene: 5. CDR1 MDHEN and CDR2 SYDVKM come from the germline V gene. The CDR3 is 14 residues long. The complete variable domain, with remaining parts taken from reference TRBV28 and TRBJ1-4, reads DVKVTQSSRYLVKRTGEKVFLECVQDMDHENMFWYRQDPGLGLRLIYFSYDVKMKEKGDIPEGYSVSREKKERFSLILESASTNQTSMYLCASSLDRGREKLFFGSGTQLSVL.

V and J are TRBV19 and TRBJ2-2, with D maybe TRBD1 (6 bases). The CDR3 has 13 amino acids. Germline values: CDR1 LNHDA, CDR2 SQIVND (reference sequence). V lost 7 bases and J 4 bases, leaving 10 bases between the germline ends. CDR3 nucleotides: TGTGCCAGTAATCAGGGGCGCACCGGGGAGCTGTTTTTT. Encoded protein: CASNQGRTGELFF. The variable domain in full, completed from reference TRBV19 and TRBJ2-2, reads DGGITQSPKYLFRKEGQNVTLSCEQNLNHDAMYWYRQDPGQGLRLIYYSQIVNDFQKGDIAEGYSVSREKKESFPLTVTSAQKNPTAFYLCASNQGRTGELFFGEGSRLTVL.

The chain links TRBV6-5 to TRBJ1-2; D perhaps matches TRBD1 (6 bases). The CDR3 covers 15 residues. Germline lookup yields CDR1 MNHEY and CDR2 SVGAGI. V dropped 10 bases and J dropped 3 bases, with 21 bases sitting between them. CDR3 protein: CATKWGSTGDYGYTF. The CDR3 DNA reads TGTGCCACCAAATGGGGCTCGACAGGCGACTATGGCTACACCTTC.

The chain employs TRBV5-1 and TRBJ2-2; the D gene could be TRBD1 or TRBD2 (6 bases each). The V gene's germline CDR1 is SGHRS and CDR2 YFSETQ. CDR3 length equals 15 residues. With 1 base removed from V and 2 bases from J, the gap between germline ends came to 9 bases. The CDR3: CASSLSGGNTGELFF. The DNA for the CDR3 is TGCGCCAGCAGCTTGTCCGGGGGCAACACCGGGGAGCTGTTTTTT.

The chain links TRBV25-1 to TRBJ1-1, with 7 bases fitting TRBD1. Looked up from germline, CDR1 is MGHDK and CDR2 is SYGVNS. The trim removed 4 bases at V and 1 base at J, leaving 6 bases unmatched. CDR3 size: 15 residues. The CDR3 DNA sequence: TGTGCCAGCAGTGCAAACAGGGGAGCGAACACTGAAGCTTTCTTT. Encoded protein: CASSANRGANTEAFF.

This chain joins TRBV6-4 and TRBJ1-1; perhaps TRBD1 as D (5 bases). The CDR3 has 13 amino acids. Trimming pared 5 bases from V and 1 base from J, leaving 8 bases between. From germline, CDR1 is MRHNA and CDR2 SNTAGT. The CDR3 reads CASSSDRNTEAFF. CDR3 nucleotides: TGTGCCAGCAGTTCCGACAGGAACACTGAAGCTTTCTTT.

This clone was seen more than once but under ten times. The rearrangement uses TRBV5-1 and TRBJ1-2, with TRBD1 identical over 11 bases. CDR3 size: 16 residues. J lost 4 bases, V lost 0 bases, and 5 bases had no gene match. Germline V gene sequence: CDR1 SGHRS, CDR2 YFSETQ. CDR3 amino acids: CASSLADRGPPYGYTF. DNA of the CDR3: TGCGCCAGCAGCTTGGCGGACAGGGGGCCCCCCTATGGCTACACCTTC.

The chain is built from TRBV14 and TRBJ1-2, with D unresolved. Germline V gene sequence: CDR1 SGHDN, CDR2 FVKESK. The CDR3 is made up of 15 amino acids. V lost 4 bases, J lost 8 bases, and 20 bases lay in between. The CDR3 loop reads CASSPLGSTTVGYTF. The CDR3 DNA is TGTGCCAGCAGCCCCCTAGGGTCTACAACGGTGGGCTACACCTTC.

The chain employs TRBV18 and TRBJ2-7; D is ambiguous. This CDR3 contains 13 residues. Germline CDR1 and CDR2: KGHSH and LQKENI. The V end lost 2 bases, the J end lost 7 bases, and 12 bases lay between the germline ends. As DNA, the CDR3 is TGTGCCAGCTCACCAGAGAAGGGTGGGGAGCAGTACTTC. Amino acid sequence: CASSPEKGGEQYF.

V usage is TRBV7-2 and J usage is TRBJ1-3, with D possibly being TRBD1 (5 bases). This CDR3 is built from 16 residues. V shed 2 bases and J shed 4 bases, with 15 bases lying between them. The germline V gene encodes CDR1 SGHTA and CDR2 FQGNSA. CDR3 protein: CASSLIETVSGNTIYF. The CDR3 coding sequence is TGTGCCAGCAGCTTAATTGAGACAGTATCCGGAAACACCATATATTTT.

The J gene is TRBJ2-7, the V gene TRBV28; D may be TRBD1 (6 bases). V gave up 3 bases and J gave up 7 bases, with 10 bases separating them. In germline, CDR1 is MDHEN, CDR2 SYDVKM. The CDR3 is 12 amino acids. The CDR3 is CASSLFTGEQYF. CDR3 nucleotide sequence: TGTGCCAGCAGTTTGTTTACAGGGGAGCAGTACTTC.

J is TRBJ2-3 and V is TRBV2; D may be TRBD1 or TRBD2 (6 bases each). Germline CDR1 and CDR2: SNHLY and FYNNEI. Trimming shortened V by 10 bases and J by 5 bases, and 16 bases separated the two germline ends. This CDR3 region has 13 residues. The CDR3 loop reads CATYGGRRDTQYF. CDR3 nucleotides: TGTGCCACTTACGGGGGCCGGAGAGATACGCAGTATTTT.

This clone occurred once. The chain uses TRBV2 and TRBJ1-1; D is unclear. The germline V gene has CDR1 SNHLY and CDR2 FYNNEI. The V end lost 4 bases, the J end lost 4 bases, and 13 bases lay between the germline ends. The CDR3 has 14 amino acids. Here the CDR3 DNA reads TGTGCCAGCAGTGTTTCGGCAAACCCCACTGAAGCTTTCTTT. It codes for CASSVSANPTEAFF.

This chain uses TRBV2 with TRBJ1-1; D remains ambiguous. Germline V gene sequence: CDR1 SNHLY, CDR2 FYNNEI. V dropped 4 bases and J dropped 8 bases, with 8 bases sitting between them. CDR3 size: 11 residues. CDR3 sequence reads: CASSGEAEAFF. The CDR3 coding sequence is TGTGCCAGCAGTGGGGAGGCGGAAGCTTTCTTT. Supplemented by reference TRBV2 and TRBJ1-1, the full variable domain reads EPEVTQTPSHQVTQMGQEVILRCVPISNHLYFYWYRQILGQKVEFLVSFYNNEISEKSEIFDDQFSVERPDGSNFTLKIRSTKLEDSAMYFCASSGEAEAFFGQGTRLTVV.

The chain uses TRBV4-1 and TRBJ2-5, with 8 bases lining up with TRBD2. The V gene end was trimmed by 4 bases and the J gene end by 5 bases; junction bases not matched to a gene: 9. The CDR3 consists of 15 residues. Per germline, CDR1 MGHRA and CDR2 YSYEKL. In DNA, the CDR3 is TGCGCCAGCAGCCCGTTAGCGGGGTGGTCGGAGACCCAGTACTTC. As protein: CASSPLAGWSETQYF.

This chain uses TRBV7-2 with TRBJ2-1; weak D call: TRBD2 (6 bases). Per germline, CDR1 SGHTA and CDR2 FQGNSA. The CDR3 is made up of 14 amino acids. V dropped 3 bases and J dropped 4 bases, with 10 bases sitting between them. CDR3 sequence: CASSFGGVYNEQFF. The CDR3 coding sequence is TGTGCCAGCAGCTTTGGCGGGGTGTACAATGAGCAGTTCTTC.